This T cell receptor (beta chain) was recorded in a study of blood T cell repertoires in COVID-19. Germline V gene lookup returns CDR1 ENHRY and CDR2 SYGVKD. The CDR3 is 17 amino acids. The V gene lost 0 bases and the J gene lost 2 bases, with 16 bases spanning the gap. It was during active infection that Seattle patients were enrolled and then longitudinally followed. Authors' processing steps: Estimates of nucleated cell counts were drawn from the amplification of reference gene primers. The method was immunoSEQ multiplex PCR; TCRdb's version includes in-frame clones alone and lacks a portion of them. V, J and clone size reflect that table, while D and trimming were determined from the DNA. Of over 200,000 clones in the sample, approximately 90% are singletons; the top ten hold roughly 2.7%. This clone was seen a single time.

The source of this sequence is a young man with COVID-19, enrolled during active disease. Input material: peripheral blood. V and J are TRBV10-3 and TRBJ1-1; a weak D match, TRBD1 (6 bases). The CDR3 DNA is TGTGCCATCAGTGAGTCCTCCTCGGGGGGCTTCAACACTGAAGCTTTCTTT. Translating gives CAISESSSGGFNTEAFF.